This record covers a single TCR beta chain. This clone was counted a few times. Its recognized antigen is unknown. The read terminates 3 residues before the CDR3 end, so the remaining end is supplied by the germline J gene. This sample is drawn from a study of T cell clonality in common variable immunodeficiency (dated by TCRdb to the mid-2010s). Points the paper makes about the study in general: The authors noted that sequencing repertoires of T cell subpopulations would be needed to clarify what caused the increased clonality in CVID. Correlations of repertoire features with clinical complications were constrained by heterogeneity among patients within the CVID cohort. Despite equal DNA input, controls averaged about 81,820 unique sequences per sample versus about 32,000 in CVID samples. TCRbeta clonality was higher in CVID subjects than in healthy controls (t-test p = 0.018), and the increase was most characteristic of about a third of subjects. CVID TCRbeta sequences reportedly showed fewer deletions and N-nucleotide insertions and lacked highly modified clones with 13 or more V deletions. Healthy controls shared more TCRbeta clones with each other than CVID subjects shared among themselves (p < 0.0001).

CVID samples and control samples contributed equivalent amounts of genomic DNA as sequencing input. For every sample, a 60 bp segment covering the rearranged TCRbeta CDR3 region was amplified and then sequenced. The immunoSEQ assay, a bias-corrected multiplex PCR combined with high-throughput sequencing, was used to amplify TCRbeta. On the study's bioinformatics: Every unique nucleotide sequence counted as a clone and was annotated with V, D and J genes, copy number and frequency. Sequences were labeled productive if in frame, and non-productive if out of frame or containing stop codons. Clonality was calculated from Shannon's entropy as previously described. The predicted amino acid sequences of productive clones were used to derive the mean CDR3 Kyte-Doolittle hydropathy. Using the R hclust function, scaled V gene usage was clustered hierarchically with Manhattan distance and complete linkage. Sharing of clones by CDR3 amino acid sequence was evaluated by resampling 12 repertoires per group over 100 rounds. Repertoires were searched for more than 55 published EBV-specific and a few hundred published CMV-specific TCRbeta sequences. After a couple of CVID samples that produced fewer than 10,000 sequences were dropped from the analysis, around 40 CVID repertoires remained. What TCRdb holds here is the immuneACCESS table cut down to in-frame rearrangements. Part of the clones is not present; checked against another copy, under half of the missing clones reflect an unresolved V gene, and the others are unexplained. V, J and clone size were drawn from that table, and D and trimming were deduced from the DNA. The sample features 17,000 or so clones, and none is a singleton. The ten largest clones represent roughly 15% of the sample.

Diagnosis of CVID followed standard criteria, namely serum IgG, IgA and/or IgM below the normal range together with specific antibody deficiency. A total of 44 subjects (approximately 15 female and roughly 30 male; age range about 9 to 64 years, mean age about 40) were included in the CVID group. Predominantly Caucasian heritage was noted among both the CVID patients and the healthy controls. At the time of study participation, every CVID subject had been on replacement immunoglobulin therapy for one year or longer. At the time of blood collection, no CVID subject was ill or was being treated with immunomodulatory or immunosuppressive medication. Heparinized peripheral whole blood samples of about 4.5 to 8.5 ml were obtained from each donor. Genomic DNA from adults with common variable immune deficiency (CVID) and from healthy adult controls was used for sequencing of TCRbeta CDR3 repertoires. To isolate peripheral blood mononuclear cells, diluted blood was subjected to density centrifugation over Hypaque 1077 or Ficoll-Paque. Unsorted mononuclear cells served as the source of genomic DNA, which was extracted either by Qiagen column purification or by a centrifugation-based method.

From its cysteine to its phenylalanine, the CDR3 spans 14 amino acids. Sequencing covers 33 bases of the CDR3, shown here with the frame starting at base 1. Per the germline V gene, SGHRS is the CDR1 and YFSETQ is the CDR2. The junction shows trimming of 1 base on V and 0 bases on J, plus 8 bases between the germline ends. The TCR sequence derives from a human donor with common variable immunodeficiency. Here the chain combines TRBV5-1 and TRBJ2-7; TRBD1 is a possible D gene, resting on 5 matching bases. Material for sequencing was peripheral blood mononuclear cells. The CDR3 protein sequence reads: CASSLQGYSYEQYF. The part of the CDR3 DNA that was read is TGCGCCAGCAGCTTGCAGGGTTACTCCTACGAG.